This section outlines one TCR beta chain sequence together with its context. This record comes from a study of T cells in localized non-small cell lung cancer. Sequenced by immunoSEQ multiplex PCR; TCRdb stores in-frame clones only, minus some. The repertoire holds some 85,000 clones, over 60% seen once, with roughly 21% in the top ten. The source was PBMCs, collected before any cancer treatment. The receptor was isolated from a man between 40 and 70 years old with stage II squamous cell lung carcinoma.

CDR3 protein: CASADGIWNTEAFF. CDR3 DNA sequence: TGTGCCAGCGCCGACGGGATTTGGAACACTGAAGCTTTCTTT. The V and J genes are TRBV9 and TRBJ1-1; D ambiguous. CDR1 SGDLS and CDR2 YYNGEE come from the germline V gene. V lost 7 bases, J lost 1 base, and 14 bases lay in between. The CDR3 extends over 14 amino acids. Based on the CDR3 plus reference TRBV9 and TRBJ1-1, the full variable domain is DSGVTQTPKHLITATGQRVTLRCSPRSGDLSVYWYQQSLDQGLQFLIQYYNGEERAKGNILERFSAQQFPDLHSELNLSSLELGDSALYFCASADGIWNTEAFFGQGTRLTVV.